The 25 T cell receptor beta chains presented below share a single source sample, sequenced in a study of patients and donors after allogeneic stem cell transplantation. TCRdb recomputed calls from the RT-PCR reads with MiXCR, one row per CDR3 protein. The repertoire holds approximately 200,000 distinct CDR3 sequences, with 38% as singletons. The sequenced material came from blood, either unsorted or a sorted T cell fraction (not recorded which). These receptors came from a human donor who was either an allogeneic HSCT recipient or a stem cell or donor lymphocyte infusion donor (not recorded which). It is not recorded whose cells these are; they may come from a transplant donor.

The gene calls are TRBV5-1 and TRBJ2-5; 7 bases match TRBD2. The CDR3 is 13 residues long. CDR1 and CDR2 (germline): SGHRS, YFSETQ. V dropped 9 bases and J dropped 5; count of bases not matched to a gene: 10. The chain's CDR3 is CATGLVGEETQYF. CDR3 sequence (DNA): TGCGCCACCGGACTAGTCGGTGAGGAGACCCAGTACTTC.

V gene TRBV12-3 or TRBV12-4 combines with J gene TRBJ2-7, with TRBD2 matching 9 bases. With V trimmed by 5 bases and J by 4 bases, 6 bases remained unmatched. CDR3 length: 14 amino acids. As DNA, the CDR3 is TGTGCCAGCAGTGTGACTAGCGGACATTACGAGCAGTACTTC. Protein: CASSVTSGHYEQYF.

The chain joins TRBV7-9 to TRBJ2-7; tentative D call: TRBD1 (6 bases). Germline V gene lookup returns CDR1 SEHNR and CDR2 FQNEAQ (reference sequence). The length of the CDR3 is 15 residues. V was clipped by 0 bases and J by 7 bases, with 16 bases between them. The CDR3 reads CASSLATGTGEEQYF. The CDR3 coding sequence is TGTGCCAGCAGCTTAGCCACAGGGACCGGGGAAGAGCAGTACTTC. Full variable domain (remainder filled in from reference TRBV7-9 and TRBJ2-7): DTGVSQNPRHKITKRGQNVTFRCDPISEHNRLYWYRQTLGQGPEFLTYFQNEAQLEKSRLLSDRFSAERPKGSFSTLEIQRTEQGDSAMYLCASSLATGTGEEQYFGPGTRLTVT.

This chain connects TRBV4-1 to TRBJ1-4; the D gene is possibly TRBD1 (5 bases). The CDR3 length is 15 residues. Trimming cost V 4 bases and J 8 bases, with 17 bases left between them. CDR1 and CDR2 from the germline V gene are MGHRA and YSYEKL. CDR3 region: CASSPGTFLKEKLFF. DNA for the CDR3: TGCGCCAGCAGCCCGGGGACTTTTTTAAAAGAAAAACTGTTTTTT.

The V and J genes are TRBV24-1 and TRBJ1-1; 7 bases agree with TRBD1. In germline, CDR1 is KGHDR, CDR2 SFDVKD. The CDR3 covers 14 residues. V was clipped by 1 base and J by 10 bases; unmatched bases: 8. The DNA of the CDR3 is TGTGCCACCAGTGATTTCTTGAGGACAGGTGGAGCTTTCTTT. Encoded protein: CATSDFLRTGGAFF.

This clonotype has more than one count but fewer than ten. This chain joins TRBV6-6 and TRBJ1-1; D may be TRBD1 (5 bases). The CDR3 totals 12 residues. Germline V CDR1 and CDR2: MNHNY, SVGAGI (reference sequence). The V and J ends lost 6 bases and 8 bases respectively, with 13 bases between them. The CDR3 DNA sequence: TGTGCCAGCAGCTACAGGACAAGCGAAGCTTTCTTT. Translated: CASSYRTSEAFF.

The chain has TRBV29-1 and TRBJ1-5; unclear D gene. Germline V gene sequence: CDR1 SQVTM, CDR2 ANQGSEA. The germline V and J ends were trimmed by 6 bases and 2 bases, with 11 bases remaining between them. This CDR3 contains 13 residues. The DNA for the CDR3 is TGCAGCGTGAGGGTAGCCGGCAATCAGCCCCAGCATTTT. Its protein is CSVRVAGNQPQHF.

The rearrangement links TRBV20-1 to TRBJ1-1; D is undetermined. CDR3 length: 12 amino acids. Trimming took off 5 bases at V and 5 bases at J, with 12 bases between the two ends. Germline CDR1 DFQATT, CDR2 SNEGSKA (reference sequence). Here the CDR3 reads CSALHPGTEAFF. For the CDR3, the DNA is TGCAGTGCTCTACACCCTGGGACTGAAGCTTTCTTT.

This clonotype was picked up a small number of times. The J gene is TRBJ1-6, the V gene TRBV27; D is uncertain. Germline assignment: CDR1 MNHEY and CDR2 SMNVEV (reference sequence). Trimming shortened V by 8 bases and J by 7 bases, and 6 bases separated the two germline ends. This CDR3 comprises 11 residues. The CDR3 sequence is CASGGNSPLHF. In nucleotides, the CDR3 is TGTGCCAGCGGTGGGAATTCACCCCTCCACTTT.

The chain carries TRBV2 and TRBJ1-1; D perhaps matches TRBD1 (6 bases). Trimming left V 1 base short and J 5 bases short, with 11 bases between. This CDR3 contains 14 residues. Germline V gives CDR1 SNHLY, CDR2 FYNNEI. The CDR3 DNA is TGTGCCAGCAGTGAAGGGGGGCGGAAGACTGAAGCTTTCTTT. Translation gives CASSEGGRKTEAFF.

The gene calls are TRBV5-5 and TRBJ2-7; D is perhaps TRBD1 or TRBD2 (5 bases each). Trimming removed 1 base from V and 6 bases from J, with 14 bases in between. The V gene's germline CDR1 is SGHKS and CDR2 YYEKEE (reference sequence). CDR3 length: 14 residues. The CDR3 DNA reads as TGTGCCAGCAGCTTGCTGGGACGAGGTACCGAGCAGTACTTC. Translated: CASSLLGRGTEQYF.

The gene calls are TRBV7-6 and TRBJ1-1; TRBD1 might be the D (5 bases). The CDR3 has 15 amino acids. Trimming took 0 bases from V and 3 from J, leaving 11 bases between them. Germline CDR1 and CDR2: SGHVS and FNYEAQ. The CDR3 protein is CASSLATQGDTEAFF. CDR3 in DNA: TGTGCCAGCAGCTTAGCGACGCAGGGAGACACTGAAGCTTTCTTT. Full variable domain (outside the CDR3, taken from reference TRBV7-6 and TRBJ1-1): GAGVSQSPRYKVTKRGQDVALRCDPISGHVSLYWYRQALGQGPEFLTYFNYEAQQDKSGLPNDRFSAERPEGSISTLTIQRTEQRDSAMYRCASSLATQGDTEAFFGQGTRLTVV.

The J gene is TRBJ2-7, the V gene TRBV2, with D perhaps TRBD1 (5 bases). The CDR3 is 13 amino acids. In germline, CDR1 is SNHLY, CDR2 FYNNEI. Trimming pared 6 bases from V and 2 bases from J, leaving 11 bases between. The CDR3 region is CASRQGRPYEQYF. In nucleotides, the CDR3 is TGTGCCAGCAGGCAGGGTAGGCCCTACGAGCAGTACTTC.

The CDR3 loop is CAISERGPTGNTGELFF. Written as DNA, the CDR3 is TGTGCCATCAGCGAAAGGGGTCCAACAGGGAATACCGGGGAGCTGTTTTTT. The chain is built from TRBV10-3 and TRBJ2-2; a possible D gene is TRBD1 (6 bases). The CDR3 runs to 17 residues. Between the trimmed V and J ends, which lost 6 bases and 5 bases, there was a span of 22 bases. From germline, CDR1 is ENHRY and CDR2 SYGVKD.

This chain's CDR3 is CASSLIGSGMNTEAFF. DNA of the CDR3: TGTGCCAGCAGTTTAATAGGTAGTGGGATGAACACTGAAGCTTTCTTT. The rearrangement uses TRBV12-3 or TRBV12-4 and TRBJ1-1; D not certain. The length of the CDR3 is 16 residues. Trimming removed 2 bases from V and 0 bases from J, with 13 bases in between.

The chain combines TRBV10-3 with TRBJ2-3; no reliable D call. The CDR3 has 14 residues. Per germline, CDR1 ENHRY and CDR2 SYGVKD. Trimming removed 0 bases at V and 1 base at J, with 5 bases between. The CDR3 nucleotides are TGTGCCATCAGTGAGTCGACGGGCACAGATACGCAGTATTTT. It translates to CAISESTGTDTQYF.

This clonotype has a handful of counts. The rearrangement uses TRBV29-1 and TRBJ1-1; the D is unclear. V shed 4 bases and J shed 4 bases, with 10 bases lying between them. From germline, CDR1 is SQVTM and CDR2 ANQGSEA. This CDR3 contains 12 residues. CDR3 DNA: TGCAGCGTTGTGGCAGGAGGCACTGAAGCTTTCTTT. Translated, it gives CSVVAGGTEAFF.

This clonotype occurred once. CDR3 nucleotides: TGCAGTGCTAGAAAGGTGCCAAAGAAGGCTAATGAAAAACTGTTTTTT. Translated, it gives CSARKVPKKANEKLFF. The genes are TRBV20-1 and TRBJ1-4; no reliable D call. V shed 2 bases and J shed 3 bases, with 16 bases lying between them. Germline V gene lookup returns CDR1 DFQATT and CDR2 SNEGSKA (reference sequence). The CDR3 extends over 16 amino acids.

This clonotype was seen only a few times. This chain's CDR3 is CASRPWGRGNEQYF. The CDR3 bases are TGTGCCAGCAGACCCTGGGGTAGAGGCAACGAGCAGTACTTC. The chain is built from TRBV28 and TRBJ2-7; D unresolved. Trimming shortened V by 6 bases and J by 5 bases, and 17 bases separated the two germline ends. CDR1 and CDR2 (germline): MDHEN, SYDVKM. This CDR3 is built from 14 residues.

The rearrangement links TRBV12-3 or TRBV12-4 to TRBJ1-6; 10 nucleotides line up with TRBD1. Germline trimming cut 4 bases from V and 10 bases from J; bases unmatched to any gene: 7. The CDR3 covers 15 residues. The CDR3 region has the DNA TGTGCCAGCAGTTCGCGACAGGGGGCTCGGTCACCCCTCCACTTT. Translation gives CASSSRQGARSPLHF.

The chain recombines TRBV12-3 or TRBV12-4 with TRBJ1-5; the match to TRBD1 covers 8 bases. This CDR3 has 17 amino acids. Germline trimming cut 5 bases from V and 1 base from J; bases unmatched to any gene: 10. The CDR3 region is CASSHRQGRGSNQPQHF. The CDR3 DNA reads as TGTGCCAGCAGTCATCGACAGGGGAGAGGGAGCAATCAGCCCCAGCATTTT.

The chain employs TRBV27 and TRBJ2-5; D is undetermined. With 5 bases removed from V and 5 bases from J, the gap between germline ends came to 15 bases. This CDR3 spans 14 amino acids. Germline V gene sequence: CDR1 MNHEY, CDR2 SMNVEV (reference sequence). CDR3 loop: CASSRFVAGETQYF. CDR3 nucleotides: TGTGCCAGCAGTCGTTTCGTAGCTGGTGAGACCCAGTACTTC.

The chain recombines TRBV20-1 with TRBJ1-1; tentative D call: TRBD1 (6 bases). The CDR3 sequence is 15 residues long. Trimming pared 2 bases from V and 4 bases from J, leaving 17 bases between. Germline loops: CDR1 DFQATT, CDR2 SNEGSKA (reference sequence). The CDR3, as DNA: TGCAGTGCTAGACTACCGACAGGAGCAACCACTGAAGCTTTCTTT. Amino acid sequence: CSARLPTGATTEAFF.

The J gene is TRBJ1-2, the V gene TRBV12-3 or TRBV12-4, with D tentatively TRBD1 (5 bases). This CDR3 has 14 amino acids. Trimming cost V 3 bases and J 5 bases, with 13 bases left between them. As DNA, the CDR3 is TGTGCCAGCAGTTTCCGCCCAGGGATGTATGGCTACACCTTC. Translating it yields CASSFRPGMYGYTF.

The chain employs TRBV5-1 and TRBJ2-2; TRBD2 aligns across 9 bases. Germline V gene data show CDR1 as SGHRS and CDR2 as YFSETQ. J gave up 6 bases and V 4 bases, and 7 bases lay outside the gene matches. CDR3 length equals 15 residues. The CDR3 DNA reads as TGCGCCAGCAGCGGAACGGGACTAGCCGCCGGGGAGCTGTTTTTT. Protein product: CASSGTGLAAGELFF.